This T cell receptor beta chain was observed in a study of cytomegalovirus exposure and HLA in healthy donors. At the level of the study: As an earlier analysis found, about 179 million T cells yielded 117 million unique TCR beta sequences.

The CDR3 runs 15 residues. V lost 6 bases and J lost 3, with 17 bases in between. Germline V lookup: CDR1 MDHEN, CDR2 SYDVKM. When sampled, the donors appeared nominally healthy, though they likely had unrecorded immune exposures. General study findings and limits: It was 164 TCR beta chains that were listed as cytomegalovirus-associated.

A multiplex PCR was run with 60 Vbeta primers and 13 Jbeta primers. TCRdb's table, derived via immunoSEQ multiplex PCR, lists solely in-frame clones and lacks some. The data show approximately 120,000 clones, 77% seen once. This clone appeared once. What it binds is unknown. Sequenced sample: PBMCs. The sequence came from a woman in her thirties or forties in good health and CMV-seropositive. The chain has TRBV28 and TRBJ1-1; possibly TRBD1 for D (5 bases). CDR3 DNA: TGTGCCAGCAGCCGGGTATCAGGGAGGGACACTGAAGCTTTCTTT. Encoded protein: CASSRVSGRDTEAFF.